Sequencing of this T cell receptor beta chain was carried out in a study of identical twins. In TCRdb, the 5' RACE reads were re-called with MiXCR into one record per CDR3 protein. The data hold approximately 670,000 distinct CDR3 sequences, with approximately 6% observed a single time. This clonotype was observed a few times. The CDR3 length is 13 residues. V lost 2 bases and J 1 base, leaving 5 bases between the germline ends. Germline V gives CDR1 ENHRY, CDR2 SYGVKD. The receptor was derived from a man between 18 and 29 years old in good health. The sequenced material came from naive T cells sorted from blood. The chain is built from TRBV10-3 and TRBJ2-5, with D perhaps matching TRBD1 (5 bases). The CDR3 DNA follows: TGTGCCATCAGTGAGCAGGGCCAAGAGACCCAGTACTTC. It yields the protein CAISEQGQETQYF.